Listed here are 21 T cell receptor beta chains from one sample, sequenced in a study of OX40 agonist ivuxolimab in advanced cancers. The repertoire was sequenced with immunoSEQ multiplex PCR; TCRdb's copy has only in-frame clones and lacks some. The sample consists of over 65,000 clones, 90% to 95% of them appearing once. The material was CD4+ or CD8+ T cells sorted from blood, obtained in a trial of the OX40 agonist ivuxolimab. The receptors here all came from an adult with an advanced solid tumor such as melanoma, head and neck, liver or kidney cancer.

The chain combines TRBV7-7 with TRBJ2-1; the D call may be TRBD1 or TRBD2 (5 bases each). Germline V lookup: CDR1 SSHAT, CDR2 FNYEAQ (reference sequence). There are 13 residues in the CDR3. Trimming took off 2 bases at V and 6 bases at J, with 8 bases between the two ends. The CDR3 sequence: CASSLTRGNEQFF. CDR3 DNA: TGTGCCAGCAGCTTAACTAGGGGCAATGAGCAGTTCTTC. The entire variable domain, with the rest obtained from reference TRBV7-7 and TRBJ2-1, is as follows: GAGVSQSPRYKVTKRGQDVTLRCDPISSHATLYWYQQALGQGPEFLTYFNYEAQPDKSGLPSDRFSAERPEGSISTLTIQRTEQRDSAMYRCASSLTRGNEQFFGPGTRLTVL.

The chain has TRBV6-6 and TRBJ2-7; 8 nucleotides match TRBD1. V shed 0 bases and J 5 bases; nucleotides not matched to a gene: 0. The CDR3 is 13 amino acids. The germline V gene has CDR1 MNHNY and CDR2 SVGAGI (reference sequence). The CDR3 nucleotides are TGTGCCAGCAGTTACTCGGACAGGGACGAGCAGTACTTC. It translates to CASSYSDRDEQYF.

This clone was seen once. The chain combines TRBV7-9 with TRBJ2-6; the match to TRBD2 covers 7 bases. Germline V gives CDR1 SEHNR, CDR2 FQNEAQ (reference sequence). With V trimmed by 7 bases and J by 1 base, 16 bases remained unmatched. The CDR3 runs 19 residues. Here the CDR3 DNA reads TGTGCCAGCACCGCTTGGCTTTCTAGCGGCTTATCTGGGGCCAACGTCCTGACTTTC. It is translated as CASTAWLSSGLSGANVLTF. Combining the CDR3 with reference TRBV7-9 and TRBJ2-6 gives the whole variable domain DTGVSQNPRHKITKRGQNVTFRCDPISEHNRLYWYRQTLGQGPEFLTYFQNEAQLEKSRLLSDRFSAERPKGSFSTLEIQRTEQGDSAMYLCASTAWLSSGLSGANVLTFGAGSRLTVL.

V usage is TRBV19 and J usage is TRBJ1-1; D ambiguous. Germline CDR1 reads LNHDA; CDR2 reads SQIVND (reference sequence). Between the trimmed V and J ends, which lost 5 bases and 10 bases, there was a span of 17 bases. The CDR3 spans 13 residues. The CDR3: CASSDPGWTGAFF. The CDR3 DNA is TGTGCCAGTAGTGACCCCGGATGGACCGGAGCTTTCTTT.

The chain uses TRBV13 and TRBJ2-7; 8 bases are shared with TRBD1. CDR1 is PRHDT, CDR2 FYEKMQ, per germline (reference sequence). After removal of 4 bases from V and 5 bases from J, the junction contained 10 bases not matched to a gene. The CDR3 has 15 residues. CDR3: CASSSRDRSHDEQYF. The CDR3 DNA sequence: TGTGCCAGCAGCTCAAGGGACAGGTCCCATGACGAGCAGTACTTC.

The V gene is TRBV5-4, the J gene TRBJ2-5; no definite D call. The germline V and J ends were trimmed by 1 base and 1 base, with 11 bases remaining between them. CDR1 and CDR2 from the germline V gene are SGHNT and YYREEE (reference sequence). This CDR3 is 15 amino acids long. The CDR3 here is CASSLSGRPQETQYF. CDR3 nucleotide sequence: TGTGCCAGCAGCTTGTCCGGCAGACCCCAAGAGACCCAGTACTTC. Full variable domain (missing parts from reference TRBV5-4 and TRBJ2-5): ETGVTQSPTHLIKTRGQQVTLRCSSQSGHNTVSWYQQALGQGPQFIFQYYREEENGRGNFPPRFSGLQFPNYSSELNVNALELDDSALYLCASSLSGRPQETQYFGPGTRLLVL.

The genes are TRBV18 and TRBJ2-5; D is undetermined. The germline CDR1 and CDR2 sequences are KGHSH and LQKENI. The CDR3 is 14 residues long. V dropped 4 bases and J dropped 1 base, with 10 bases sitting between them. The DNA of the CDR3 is TGTGCCAGCTCACGAGTGGTTCGCCAAGAGACCCAGTACTTC. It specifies CASSRVVRQETQYF.

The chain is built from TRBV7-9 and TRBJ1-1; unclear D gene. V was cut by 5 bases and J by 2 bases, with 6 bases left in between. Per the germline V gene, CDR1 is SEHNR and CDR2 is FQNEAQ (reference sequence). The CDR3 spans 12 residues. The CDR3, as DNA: TGTGCCAGCAGCCAACACAACACTGAAGCTTTCTTT. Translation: CASSQHNTEAFF.

CDR3 loop: CASSFSGRAYEQYF. In nucleotides, the CDR3 is TGTGCCAGCAGTTTTTCCGGCAGAGCCTACGAGCAGTACTTC. V usage is TRBV27 and J usage is TRBJ2-7; D ambiguous. This CDR3 spans 14 amino acids. CDR1 is MNHEY, CDR2 SMNVEV, per germline (reference sequence). With 3 bases removed from V and 2 bases from J, the gap between germline ends came to 11 bases.

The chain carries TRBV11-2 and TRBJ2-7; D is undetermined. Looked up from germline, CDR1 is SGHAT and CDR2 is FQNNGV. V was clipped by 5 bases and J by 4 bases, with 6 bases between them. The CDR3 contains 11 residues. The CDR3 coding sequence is TGTGCCAGCAGCCCCCAGTACGAGCAGTACTTC. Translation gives CASSPQYEQYF.

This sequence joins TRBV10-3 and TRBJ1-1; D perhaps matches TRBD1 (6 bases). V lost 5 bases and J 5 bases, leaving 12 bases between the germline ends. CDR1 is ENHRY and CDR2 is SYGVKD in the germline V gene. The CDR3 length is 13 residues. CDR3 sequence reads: CAISFNRETEAFF. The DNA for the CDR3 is TGTGCCATCAGTTTTAACAGGGAAACTGAAGCTTTCTTT.

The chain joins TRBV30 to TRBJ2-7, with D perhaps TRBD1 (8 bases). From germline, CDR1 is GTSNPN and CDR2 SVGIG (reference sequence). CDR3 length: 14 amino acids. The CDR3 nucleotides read TGTGCTAGTGACAGGGGAGGGCTACTTAACGAGCAGTACTTC. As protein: CASDRGGLLNEQYF.

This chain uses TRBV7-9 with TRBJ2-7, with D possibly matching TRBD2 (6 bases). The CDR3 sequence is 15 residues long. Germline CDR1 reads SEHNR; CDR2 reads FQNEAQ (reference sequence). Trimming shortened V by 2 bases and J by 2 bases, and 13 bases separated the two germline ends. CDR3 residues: CASSLLSGVAYEQYF. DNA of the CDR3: TGTGCCAGCAGCTTACTATCGGGAGTAGCCTACGAGCAGTACTTC.

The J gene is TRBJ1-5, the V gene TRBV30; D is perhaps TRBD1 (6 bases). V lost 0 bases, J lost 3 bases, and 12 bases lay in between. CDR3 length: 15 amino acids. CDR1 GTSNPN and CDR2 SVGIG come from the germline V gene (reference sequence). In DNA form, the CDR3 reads TGTGCCTGGAGTGTACAGGGTATGAACAATCAGCCCCAGCATTTT. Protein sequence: CAWSVQGMNNQPQHF.

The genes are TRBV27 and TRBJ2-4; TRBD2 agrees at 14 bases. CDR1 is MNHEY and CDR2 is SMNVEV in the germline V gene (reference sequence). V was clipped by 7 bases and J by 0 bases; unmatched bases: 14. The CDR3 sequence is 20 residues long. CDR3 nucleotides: TGTGCCAGCAAAGGACTAGCGGGGGGTCCTGATACCGTAGCCAAAAACATTCAGTACTTC. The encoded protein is CASKGLAGGPDTVAKNIQYF.

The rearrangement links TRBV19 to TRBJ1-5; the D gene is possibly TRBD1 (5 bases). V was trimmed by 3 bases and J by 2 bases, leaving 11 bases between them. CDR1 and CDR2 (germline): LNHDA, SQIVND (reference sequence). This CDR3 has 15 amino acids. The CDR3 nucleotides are TGTGCCAGTAGTATTTCCAGGGCGGGCAATCAGCCCCAGCATTTT. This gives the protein CASSISRAGNQPQHF.

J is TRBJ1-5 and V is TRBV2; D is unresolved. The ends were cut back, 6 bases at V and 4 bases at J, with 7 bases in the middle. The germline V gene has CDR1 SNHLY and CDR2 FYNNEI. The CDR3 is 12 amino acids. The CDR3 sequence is CASRDVNQPQHF. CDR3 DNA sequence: TGTGCCAGCAGGGATGTGAATCAGCCCCAGCATTTT.

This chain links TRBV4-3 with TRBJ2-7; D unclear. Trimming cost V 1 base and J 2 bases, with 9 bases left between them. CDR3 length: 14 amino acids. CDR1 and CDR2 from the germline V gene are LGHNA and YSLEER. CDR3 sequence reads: CASSQGGSTYEQYF. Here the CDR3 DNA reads TGCGCCAGCAGCCAAGGTGGATCCACCTACGAGCAGTACTTC.

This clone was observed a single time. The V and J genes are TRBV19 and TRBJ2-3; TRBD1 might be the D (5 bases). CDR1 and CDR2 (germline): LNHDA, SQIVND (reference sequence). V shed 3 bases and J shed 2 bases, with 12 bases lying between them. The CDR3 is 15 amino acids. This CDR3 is CASSIGDRSTDTQYF. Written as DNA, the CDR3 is TGTGCCAGTAGTATCGGTGACAGATCCACAGATACGCAGTATTTT.

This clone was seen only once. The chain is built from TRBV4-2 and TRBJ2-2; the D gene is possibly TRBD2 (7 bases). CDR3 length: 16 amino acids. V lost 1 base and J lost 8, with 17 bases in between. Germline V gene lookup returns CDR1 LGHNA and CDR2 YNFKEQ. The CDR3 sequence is CASSQVAGASAGELFF. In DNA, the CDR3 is TGTGCCAGCAGCCAAGTTGCGGGGGCGTCAGCGGGGGAGCTGTTTTTT.

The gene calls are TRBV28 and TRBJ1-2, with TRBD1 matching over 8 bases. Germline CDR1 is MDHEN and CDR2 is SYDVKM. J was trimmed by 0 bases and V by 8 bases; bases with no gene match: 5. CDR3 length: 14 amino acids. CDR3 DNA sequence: TGTGCCAGCGGTTCGGGACAGGCTAACTATGGCTACACCTTC. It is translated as CASGSGQANYGYTF.